Listed below are T cell receptor beta chains from one sample, sequenced in a study of OX40 agonist ivuxolimab in advanced cancers. Data came from immunoSEQ multiplex PCR; TCRdb stores just in-frame clones and leaves some out. The sample has approximately 60,000 clones; 81% are singletons. Here the sequenced sample was CD4+ or CD8+ T cells sorted from blood, taken in a trial of the OX40 agonist ivuxolimab. The source of these receptors is an adult with an advanced solid tumor such as melanoma, head and neck, liver or kidney cancer. Both conserved end residues are part of each CDR3. D genes are given only for firm matches. Where a row states a size, it is once, few, many or the class of an expanded clone; other rows omit it.

>13|NA|NA|TRBJ1-5|TRBV2
TGTGCCAGCAGGAGGGACCGCAATCAGCCCCAGCATTTT
CASRRDRNQPQHF
>16|TRBD2|NA|TRBJ2-2|TRBV7-2
TGTGCCAGCAGCTTCCAAGCGGGGGGGCGAACCGGGGAGCTGTTTTTT
CASSFQAGGRTGELFF
>16|TRBD2|NA|TRBJ2-3|TRBV12-5
TGTGCTAGTGGTTCTGGACTAGCGGGGGGGCCGGATACGCAGTATTTT
CASGSGLAGGPDTQYF
>17|TRBD2|NA|TRBJ2-1|TRBV7-9
TGTGCCAGCAGCTCCGGTCTCCTAGCGGGGTATGATAATGAGCAGTTCTTC
CASSSGLLAGYDNEQFF
>16|NA|NA|TRBJ2-6|TRBV19
TGTGCCAGTAGTCGATCCCGGGGGGCCGGGGCCAACGTCCTGACTTTC
CASSRSRGAGANVLTF
>17|NA|NA|TRBJ2-6|TRBV5-4
TGTGCCAGCAGCCAGAGGAAAACAGGGAAGTTAGGCAACGTCCTGACTTTC
CASSQRKTGKLGNVLTF
>14|NA|NA|TRBJ1-6|TRBV7-2
TGTGCCAGCAGCTTAGGCTCCTATAATTCACCCCTCCACTTT
CASSLGSYNSPLHF
>14|NA|NA|TRBJ2-3|TRBV11-1
TGTGCCAGCAGCCCAGTCGTTGGGCCAGATACGCAGTATTTT
CASSPVVGPDTQYF
>19|TRBD2|NA|TRBJ2-5|TRBV28
TGTGCCAGCAGTTCGTCTACGGGACTAGCGGGGGGGCCTACGGAGACCCAGTACTTC
CASSSSTGLAGGPTETQYF
>15|TRBD1|few|TRBJ2-1|TRBV7-8
TGTGCCAGCAGCTGGACAGGGGGTATGTACAATGAGCAGTTCTTC
CASSWTGGMYNEQFF
>14|TRBD1|NA|TRBJ1-4|TRBV6-1
TGTGCCAGCAGCGACAGGGGGCGCGAGGAAAAACTGTTTTTT
CASSDRGREEKLFF
>15|NA|once|TRBJ2-2|TRBV5-4
TGTGCCAGCAGCATGGGGACCAGAAGGACCGGGGAGCTGTTTTTT
CASSMGTRRTGELFF
>16|TRBD1|NA|TRBJ2-7|TRBV5-5
TGTGCCAGCAGCTTCCCCGGGACAGGTGGAGCCTACGAGCAGTACTTC
CASSFPGTGGAYEQYF
>15|NA|once|TRBJ1-1|TRBV4-1
TGCGCCAGCAGCCAAGATCTATTGGGGAACACTGAAGCTTTCTTT
CASSQDLLGNTEAFF
>16|NA|NA|TRBJ2-2|TRBV9
TGTGCCAGCAGCGTAGCCACGGGGTGGGGCACCGGGGAGCTGTTTTTT
CASSVATGWGTGELFF
>12|NA|NA|TRBJ1-4|TRBV6-6
TGTGCCAGCAGTCTAGGGTGGGAAAAACTGTTTTTT
CASSLGWEKLFF
>15|NA|NA|TRBJ1-5|TRBV21-1
TGTGCCAGCAGCAAAGTGGGTACGGACACCCAGCCCCAGCATTTT
CASSKVGTDTQPQHF
>13|NA|NA|TRBJ1-1|TRBV6-6
TGTGCCAGCAGTAGTAAGGCGAACACTGAAGCTTTCTTT
CASSSKANTEAFF
>14|TRBD2|NA|TRBJ2-5|TRBV5-1
TGCGCCAGCAGTTCTGGGACTAGCGGCGGGACCCAGTACTTC
CASSSGTSGGTQYF
>15|TRBD2|NA|TRBJ2-3|TRBV6-5
TGTGCCAGCAGTTACTCGGCTAGCGGGGGAGATACGCAGTATTTT
CASSYSASGGDTQYF